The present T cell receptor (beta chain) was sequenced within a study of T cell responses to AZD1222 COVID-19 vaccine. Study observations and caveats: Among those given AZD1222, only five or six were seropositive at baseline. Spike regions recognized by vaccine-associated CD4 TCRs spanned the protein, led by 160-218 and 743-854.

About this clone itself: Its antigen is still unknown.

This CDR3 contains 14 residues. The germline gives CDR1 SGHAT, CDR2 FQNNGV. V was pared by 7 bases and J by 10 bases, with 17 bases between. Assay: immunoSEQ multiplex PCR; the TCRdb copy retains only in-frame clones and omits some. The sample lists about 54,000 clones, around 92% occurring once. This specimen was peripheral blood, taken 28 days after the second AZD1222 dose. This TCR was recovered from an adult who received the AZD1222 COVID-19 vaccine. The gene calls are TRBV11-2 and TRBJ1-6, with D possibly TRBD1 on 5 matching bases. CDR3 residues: CASTRGVFGSPLHF. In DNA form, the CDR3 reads TGTGCCAGCACTCGGGGGGTCTTTGGGTCACCCCTCCACTTT.